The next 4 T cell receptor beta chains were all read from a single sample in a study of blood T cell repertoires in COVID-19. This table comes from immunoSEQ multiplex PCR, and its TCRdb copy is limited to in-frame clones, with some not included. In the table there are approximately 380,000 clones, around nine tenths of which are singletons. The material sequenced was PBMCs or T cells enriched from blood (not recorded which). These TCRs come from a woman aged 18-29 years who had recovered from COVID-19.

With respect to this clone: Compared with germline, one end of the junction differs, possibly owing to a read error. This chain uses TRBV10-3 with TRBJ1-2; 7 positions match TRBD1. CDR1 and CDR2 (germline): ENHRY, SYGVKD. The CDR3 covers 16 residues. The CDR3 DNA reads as TGTGCCGTCAGTCAGGACAGGCGAAGGGTCAACTATGGCTACACCTTC. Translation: CAVSQDRRRVNYGYTF.

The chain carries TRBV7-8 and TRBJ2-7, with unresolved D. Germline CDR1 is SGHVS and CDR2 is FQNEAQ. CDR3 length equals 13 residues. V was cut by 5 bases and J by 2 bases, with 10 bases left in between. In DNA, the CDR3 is TGTGCCAGCAGCACGGGTCGAACCTACGAGCAGTACTTC. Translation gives CASSTGRTYEQYF.

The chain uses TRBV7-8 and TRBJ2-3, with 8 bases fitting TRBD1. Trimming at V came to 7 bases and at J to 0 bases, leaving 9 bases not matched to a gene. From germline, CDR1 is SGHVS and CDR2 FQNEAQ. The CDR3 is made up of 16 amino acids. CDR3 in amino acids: CASTEFRDRSTDTQYF. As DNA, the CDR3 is TGTGCCAGCACCGAGTTCCGGGACAGGAGCACAGATACGCAGTATTTT.

The chain's CDR3 is CAWSEDSNSGNTIYF. CDR3 sequence (DNA): TGTGCCTGGAGTGAGGACAGCAACTCTGGAAACACCATATATTTT. The chain carries TRBV30 and TRBJ1-3; TRBD1 might be the D (6 bases). Germline CDR1 is GTSNPN and CDR2 is SVGIG (reference sequence). V shed 1 base and J shed 0 bases, with 10 bases lying between them. The CDR3 has 15 residues. The variable domain in full, with the rest retrieved from reference TRBV30 and TRBJ1-3, is SQTIHQWPATLVQPVGSPLSLECTVEGTSNPNLYWYRQAAGRGLQLLFYSVGIGQISSEVPQNLSASRPQDRQFILSSKKLLLSDSGFYLCAWSEDSNSGNTIYFGEGSWLTVV.